The 26 T cell receptor beta chains reported below all come from one sample, sequenced in a study of blood T cell repertoires in COVID-19 (dated by TCRdb to 2020 to 2022). The method was the immunoSEQ multiplex PCR assay. TCRdb took this table from immuneACCESS and kept in-frame rearrangements with V and J called. Such tables lack part of the clones; where checked against another copy, unresolved V genes explain under half of the gap, and the rest is unexplained. For this sample there are 200,000 or so clones; 88% appear just once. The ten biggest clones cover 2.7% of the sample. Sequences were obtained from peripheral blood. These receptors all come from a woman aged 55-69 years with acute or convalescent COVID-19.

The chain carries TRBV14 and TRBJ2-5, with TRBD2 matching 10 bases. The CDR3 loop spans 19 amino acids. The V gene end was trimmed by 0 bases and the J gene end by 5 bases; junction bases not matched to a gene: 15. Looked up from germline, CDR1 is SGHDN and CDR2 is FVKESK. The CDR3 DNA reads TGTGCCAGCAGCCAAGATTGGGCTAGCGGGAGTTGGAAAGCGGAGACCCAGTACTTC. Residues: CASSQDWASGSWKAETQYF.

In DNA form, the CDR3 reads TGTGCCAGTAGTCCGCTAGCGGGAGAAATATACGAGCAGTACTTC. It translates to CASSPLAGEIYEQYF. The rearrangement uses TRBV19 and TRBJ2-7; TRBD2 agrees at 10 bases. V was pared by 5 bases and J by 4 bases, with 8 bases of the junction left unmatched. The CDR3 has 15 residues. The germline V gene has CDR1 LNHDA and CDR2 SQIVND (reference sequence).

The J gene is TRBJ1-6, the V gene TRBV27, with D uncertain. Germline V gives CDR1 MNHEY, CDR2 SMNVEV (reference sequence). Trimming cost V 3 bases and J 12 bases, with 9 bases left between them. This CDR3 is 12 amino acids long. This chain's CDR3 is CASSFLIGPLHF. The CDR3, as DNA: TGTGCCAGCAGTTTTTTGATCGGACCCCTCCACTTT.

The chain carries TRBV19 and TRBJ1-2; a possible D gene is TRBD1 (6 bases). CDR3 length: 14 residues. Trimming took 3 bases from V and 0 from J, leaving 8 bases between them. The V gene's germline CDR1 is LNHDA and CDR2 SQIVND (reference sequence). The CDR3 is CASSITGSNYGYTF. For the CDR3, the DNA is TGTGCCAGTAGTATCACAGGGTCTAACTATGGCTACACCTTC.

The V call is TRBV4-2, the J call TRBJ2-1, with TRBD2 matching over 8 bases. CDR3 length: 17 residues. Germline trimming cut 4 bases from V and 3 bases from J; bases unmatched to any gene: 11. Germline-derived CDR1 and CDR2 are LGHNA and YNFKEQ. The CDR3 DNA is TGTGCCAGCAGCCGCCCAGTAGCCGGGACTAGCTACAATGAGCAGTTCTTC. It codes for CASSRPVAGTSYNEQFF.

The chain joins TRBV19 to TRBJ1-3; tentatively, D is TRBD1 (6 bases). The CDR3 is 13 amino acids. Germline assignment: CDR1 LNHDA and CDR2 SQIVND (reference sequence). Trimming left V 4 bases short and J 4 bases short, with 8 bases between. This CDR3 reads CASSTGVGNTIYF. CDR3 DNA: TGTGCCAGTAGTACAGGGGTGGGAAACACCATATATTTT. The full variable domain, its missing parts supplied by reference TRBV19 and TRBJ1-3, is DGGITQSPKYLFRKEGQNVTLSCEQNLNHDAMYWYRQDPGQGLRLIYYSQIVNDFQKGDIAEGYSVSREKKESFPLTVTSAQKNPTAFYLCASSTGVGNTIYFGEGSWLTVV.

The genes are TRBV5-6 and TRBJ1-1, with 8 bases aligning to TRBD1. This CDR3 is built from 19 residues. Germline trimming cut 0 bases from V and 5 bases from J; bases unmatched to any gene: 18. The germline gives CDR1 SGHDT, CDR2 YYEEEE. In DNA form, the CDR3 reads TGTGCCAGCAGCTTGGCCCGGCTCTACGACAGGGGAATAAGGACTGAAGCTTTCTTT. It is translated as CASSLARLYDRGIRTEAFF.

V is TRBV27 and J is TRBJ1-1, with a tentative D call TRBD1 (5 bases). V shed 4 bases and J shed 3 bases, with 15 bases lying between them. The CDR3 sequence is 15 residues long. Germline CDR1 is MNHEY and CDR2 is SMNVEV (reference sequence). CDR3 in amino acids: CASSSGQGRYTEAFF. CDR3 coding DNA: TGTGCCAGCAGTTCCGGACAAGGGAGGTACACTGAAGCTTTCTTT.

V and J are TRBV10-3 and TRBJ1-5, with D unclear. The germline V gene encodes CDR1 ENHRY and CDR2 SYGVKD. Trimming stripped 7 bases from V and 5 bases from J, with 12 bases between. The CDR3 is made up of 13 amino acids. The CDR3 reads CAITREPYQPQHF. For the CDR3, the DNA is TGTGCCATCACCCGGGAGCCCTATCAGCCCCAGCATTTT.

This clone appeared a single time. The rearrangement links TRBV28 to TRBJ2-3; TRBD2 matches at 11 bases. V dropped 5 bases and J dropped 4; count of bases not matched to a gene: 2. Germline V lookup: CDR1 MDHEN, CDR2 SYDVKM. The CDR3 length is 14 residues. DNA of the CDR3: TGTGCCAGCAGTCTAGCGGGAGGACCAGATACGCAGTATTTT. Translated, it gives CASSLAGGPDTQYF.

The rearrangement links TRBV5-4 to TRBJ2-1; 8 nucleotides agree with TRBD2. This CDR3 is built from 14 residues. Germline CDR1 is SGHNT and CDR2 is YYREEE (reference sequence). V was clipped by 4 bases and J by 9 bases; unmatched bases: 9. This CDR3 is CASSLTSVVGEQFF. The CDR3 DNA reads as TGTGCCAGCAGCCTGACTAGCGTGGTGGGTGAGCAGTTCTTC.

The rearrangement joins TRBV5-1 to TRBJ2-3, with a tentative D call TRBD1 (5 bases). This CDR3 is built from 16 residues. Trimming removed 2 bases at V and 1 base at J, with 14 bases between. Germline assignment: CDR1 SGHRS and CDR2 YFSETQ. CDR3 DNA: TGCGCCAGCAGCTTTTCAGGGAATCGAGGCACAGATACGCAGTATTTT. Translated, it gives CASSFSGNRGTDTQYF.

This chain connects TRBV6-5 to TRBJ1-6, with D perhaps TRBD1 (6 bases). Per germline, CDR1 MNHEY and CDR2 SVGAGI. The V end lost 3 bases, the J end lost 10 bases, and 16 bases lay between the germline ends. This CDR3 comprises 15 residues. This CDR3 reads CASSYEGRGKSPLHF. CDR3 in DNA: TGTGCCAGCAGTTATGAAGGCAGGGGCAAATCACCCCTCCACTTT.

The chain carries TRBV18 and TRBJ2-6; TRBD1 matches 7 bases. CDR3 length equals 18 residues. V lost 0 bases to trimming and J lost 3 bases; unmatched junction nucleotides: 8. Germline CDR1 reads KGHSH; CDR2 reads LQKENI. The DNA for the CDR3 is TGTGCCAGCTCACCACCAAACAGGGGCGGATTTGGGGCCAACGTCCTGACTTTC. It translates to CASSPPNRGGFGANVLTF.

The J gene is TRBJ1-3, the V gene TRBV7-9; D is perhaps TRBD1 (6 bases). Trimming left V 0 bases short and J 4 bases short, with 16 bases between. The germline CDR1 and CDR2 sequences are SEHNR and FQNEAQ (reference sequence). This CDR3 spans 17 amino acids. CDR3 protein: CASSLALRGSEGNTIYF. Written as DNA, the CDR3 is TGTGCCAGCAGCTTAGCGCTTAGGGGGAGTGAAGGAAACACCATATATTTT.

The V gene is TRBV19, the J gene TRBJ1-2; tentative D call: TRBD1 (5 bases). Germline CDR1 and CDR2: LNHDA and SQIVND (reference sequence). The CDR3 runs to 13 residues. The germline V and J ends were trimmed by 6 bases and 4 bases, with 12 bases remaining between them. In nucleotides, the CDR3 is TGTGCCAGTAGCAGGGATCTCGGCTATGGCTACACCTTC. This sequence encodes CASSRDLGYGYTF.

V is TRBV6-5 and J is TRBJ1-4; D ambiguous. Trimming shortened V by 8 bases and J by 6 bases, and 13 bases separated the two germline ends. This CDR3 comprises 13 residues. Germline V gives CDR1 MNHEY, CDR2 SVGAGI. The CDR3 spells CASGAYRDEKLFF. The CDR3 DNA follows: TGTGCCAGCGGAGCGTACCGGGATGAAAAACTGTTTTTT.

The chain combines TRBV28 with TRBJ2-4, with 10 nucleotides matching TRBD2. The CDR3 loop spans 16 amino acids. CDR1 is MDHEN and CDR2 is SYDVKM in the germline V gene. V shed 5 bases and J 2 bases; nucleotides not matched to a gene: 6. The CDR3 bases are TGTGCCAGCAGTCTAGCGGGAGTAAGGTCCAAAAACATTCAGTACTTC. It is translated as CASSLAGVRSKNIQYF.

The rearrangement links TRBV5-5 to TRBJ2-7, with D maybe TRBD2 (5 bases). V dropped 2 bases and J dropped 0 bases, with 9 bases sitting between them. Germline values: CDR1 SGHKS, CDR2 YYEKEE (reference sequence). The CDR3 is 14 residues long. CDR3 region: CASSFYGSSYEQYF. CDR3 coding DNA: TGTGCCAGCAGCTTTTATGGGAGCTCCTACGAGCAGTACTTC.

The chain is built from TRBV29-1 and TRBJ1-1; D gene unclear. Germline values: CDR1 SQVTM, CDR2 ANQGSEA. The V gene lost 4 bases and the J gene lost 0 bases, with 6 bases spanning the gap. The length of the CDR3 is 12 residues. The CDR3 DNA sequence: TGCAGCGTTGGGCTGATGAACACTGAAGCTTTCTTT. It codes for CSVGLMNTEAFF. Full variable domain (outside the CDR3, taken from reference TRBV29-1 and TRBJ1-1): SAVISQKPSRDICQRGTSLTIQCQVDSQVTMMFWYRQQPGQSLTLIATANQGSEATYESGFVIDKFPISRPNLTFSTLTVSNMSPEDSSIYLCSVGLMNTEAFFGQGTRLTVV.

The chain has TRBV25-1 and TRBJ2-2, with TRBD1 matching over 7 bases. Germline lookup yields CDR1 MGHDK and CDR2 SYGVNS. The CDR3 covers 14 residues. V shed 6 bases and J 4 bases; nucleotides not matched to a gene: 5. For the CDR3, the DNA is TGTGCCAGCAGGAACAGGGGCGTCACCGGGGAGCTGTTTTTT. As protein: CASRNRGVTGELFF.

CDR3 bases: TGTGCCTCCAGTCGGGTAGCGGGGAGTTACGAGCAGTACTTC. Translation gives CASSRVAGSYEQYF. This chain connects TRBV6-6 to TRBJ2-7; TRBD2 agrees at 8 bases. The CDR3 spans 14 residues. Germline V gene lookup returns CDR1 MNHNY and CDR2 SVGAGI (reference sequence). The V segment lost 11 bases and the J segment 4 bases; nucleotides outside the gene matches: 13.

The chain employs TRBV5-1 and TRBJ1-1; D not certain. Germline CDR1 SGHRS, CDR2 YFSETQ. Deletions cut 0 bases from V and 4 bases from J, with 13 bases between. CDR3 length equals 15 residues. CDR3 nucleotides: TGCGCCAGCAGCTTGGGACCCGCTAGAGGCACTGAAGCTTTCTTT. The encoded protein is CASSLGPARGTEAFF.

This chain links TRBV28 with TRBJ2-6; perhaps TRBD1 as D (5 bases). Germline V gene data show CDR1 as MDHEN and CDR2 as SYDVKM. The CDR3 runs to 16 residues. Trimming took 5 bases from V and 0 from J, leaving 11 bases between them. CDR3 sequence (DNA): TGTGCCAGCAGTGACAGCACTTACTCTGGGGCCAACGTCCTGACTTTC. This gives the protein CASSDSTYSGANVLTF.

This clone was observed once. J is TRBJ2-5 and V is TRBV11-2, with 10 bases lining up with TRBD2. The CDR3 runs 17 residues. After removal of 8 bases from V and 5 bases from J, the junction contained 17 bases not matched to a gene. The germline gives CDR1 SGHAT, CDR2 FQNNGV. The CDR3 sequence: CASVKGASGSPGETQYF. CDR3 in DNA: TGTGCCAGCGTAAAAGGGGCTAGCGGGAGCCCGGGGGAGACCCAGTACTTC. Full variable domain (outside the CDR3, taken from reference TRBV11-2 and TRBJ2-5): EAGVAQSPRYKIIEKRQSVAFWCNPISGHATLYWYQQILGQGPKLLIQFQNNGVVDDSQLPKDRFSAERLKGVDSTLKIQPAKLEDSAVYLCASVKGASGSPGETQYFGPGTRLLVL.

The chain is built from TRBV6-5 and TRBJ1-1; a possible D gene is TRBD1 (6 bases). CDR1 MNHEY and CDR2 SVGAGI come from the germline V gene. This CDR3 spans 15 amino acids. With 6 bases removed from V and 8 bases from J, the gap between germline ends came to 22 bases. This chain's CDR3 is CASRTFLQGSTEAFF. The CDR3 coding sequence is TGTGCCAGCAGGACCTTTCTACAGGGCTCAACAGAAGCTTTCTTT.